These T cell receptor beta chains were read from a single sample in a study of T cells in localized non-small cell lung cancer. TCRdb's copy holds only in-frame clones and misses some; the assay was immunoSEQ multiplex PCR. The data contain 55,000 to 65,000 clones, approximately 90% of them singletons. Source: peripheral blood, taken before any cancer treatment. These receptors were taken from a man between 35 and 75 years old with stage I lung adenocarcinoma. CDR3s include the opening cysteine and the closing phenylalanine or tryptophan. The order of the fields is D gene, CDR3 length, V gene, J gene, clone size, CDR3 protein, CDR3 DNA. The D gene is left open where the match is weak. The listing skips clone size in some rows; elsewhere it reads once, few, many or a size class.

d_call: -; cdr3_length: 14; v_call: TRBV7-8; j_call: TRBJ1-5; clone_size: -; cdr3_aa: CASRSSGLNQPQHF; cdr3_nt: TGTGCCAGCCGCTCGAGCGGGTTAAATCAGCCCCAGCATTTT
d_call: TRBD2; cdr3_length: 16; v_call: TRBV27; j_call: TRBJ2-3; clone_size: once; cdr3_aa: CASSPSAGEYVDTQYF; cdr3_nt: TGTGCCAGCAGTCCCTCAGCGGGAGAGTATGTAGATACGCAGTATTTT
d_call: TRBD1; cdr3_length: 15; v_call: TRBV19; j_call: TRBJ2-7; clone_size: -; cdr3_aa: CASSTPLTGSNEQYF; cdr3_nt: TGTGCCAGTAGTACCCCCCTGACAGGGAGTAACGAGCAGTACTTC
d_call: TRBD1; cdr3_length: 18; v_call: TRBV6-1; j_call: TRBJ1-5; clone_size: -; cdr3_aa: CASSEAGTGVRGNQPQHF; cdr3_nt: TGTGCCAGCAGTGAAGCCGGGACAGGGGTTCGCGGCAATCAGCCCCAGCATTTT
d_call: TRBD2; cdr3_length: 16; v_call: TRBV9; j_call: TRBJ2-1; clone_size: -; cdr3_aa: CASSTRGAGGYNEQFF; cdr3_nt: TGTGCCAGCAGCACCCGTGGAGCGGGAGGTTACAATGAGCAGTTCTTC
d_call: -; cdr3_length: 14; v_call: TRBV29-1; j_call: TRBJ1-1; clone_size: -; cdr3_aa: CSVQPGFQNTEAFF; cdr3_nt: TGCAGCGTTCAACCGGGATTTCAGAACACTGAAGCTTTCTTT
d_call: -; cdr3_length: 14; v_call: TRBV28; j_call: TRBJ2-5; clone_size: -; cdr3_aa: CASSFSGWQETQYF; cdr3_nt: TGTGCCAGCAGTTTCAGCGGGTGGCAAGAGACCCAGTACTTC
d_call: -; cdr3_length: 14; v_call: TRBV10-2; j_call: TRBJ2-7; clone_size: -; cdr3_aa: CASSDLPNSYEQYF; cdr3_nt: TGCGCCAGCAGTGATCTTCCAAACTCCTACGAGCAGTACTTC
d_call: TRBD2; cdr3_length: 16; v_call: TRBV5-1; j_call: TRBJ2-7; clone_size: -; cdr3_aa: CASSSLAGGPSYEQYF; cdr3_nt: TGCGCCAGCAGCTCACTAGCGGGAGGGCCCTCCTACGAGCAGTACTTC
d_call: -; cdr3_length: 14; v_call: TRBV6-5; j_call: TRBJ1-6; clone_size: once; cdr3_aa: CASSYREANSPLHF; cdr3_nt: TGTGCCAGCAGTTATCGGGAAGCAAATTCACCCCTCCACTTT
d_call: -; cdr3_length: 16; v_call: TRBV27; j_call: TRBJ1-5; clone_size: once; cdr3_aa: CASRSDQGGGHQPQHF; cdr3_nt: TGTGCCAGCCGATCCGATCAAGGGGGGGGCCATCAGCCCCAGCATTTT
d_call: TRBD1; cdr3_length: 14; v_call: TRBV29-1; j_call: TRBJ2-1; clone_size: -; cdr3_aa: CSATGTASYNEQFF; cdr3_nt: TGCAGCGCTACCGGGACAGCCTCCTACAATGAGCAGTTCTTC
d_call: TRBD1; cdr3_length: 15; v_call: TRBV5-4; j_call: TRBJ2-7; clone_size: -; cdr3_aa: CASGRPGQGSYEQYF; cdr3_nt: TGTGCCAGCGGGAGGCCGGGACAGGGCTCGTACGAGCAGTACTTC
d_call: TRBD1; cdr3_length: 13; v_call: TRBV10-3; j_call: TRBJ2-7; clone_size: -; cdr3_aa: CAIRGQGGYEQYF; cdr3_nt: TGTGCCATCAGAGGACAGGGGGGCTACGAGCAGTACTTC
d_call: -; cdr3_length: 14; v_call: TRBV9; j_call: TRBJ2-5; clone_size: -; cdr3_aa: CASSVVPGSETQYF; cdr3_nt: TGTGCCAGCAGCGTAGTCCCAGGTTCAGAGACCCAGTACTTC
d_call: -; cdr3_length: 14; v_call: TRBV9; j_call: TRBJ2-1; clone_size: -; cdr3_aa: CASSVSSGYNEQFF; cdr3_nt: TGTGCCAGCAGCGTGAGTAGCGGCTACAATGAGCAGTTCTTC
d_call: TRBD1; cdr3_length: 15; v_call: TRBV11-3; j_call: TRBJ2-7; clone_size: -; cdr3_aa: CASSLGQGAAYEQYF; cdr3_nt: TGTGCCAGCAGCTTAGGCCAGGGGGCCGCCTACGAGCAGTACTTC
d_call: -; cdr3_length: 16; v_call: TRBV5-6; j_call: TRBJ1-3; clone_size: -; cdr3_aa: CASSLVARDSGNTIYF; cdr3_nt: TGTGCCAGCAGCTTGGTGGCCCGGGACTCTGGAAACACCATATATTTT
d_call: -; cdr3_length: 13; v_call: TRBV7-8; j_call: TRBJ2-1; clone_size: -; cdr3_aa: CASSLGQNNEQFF; cdr3_nt: TGTGCCAGCAGCTTAGGGCAGAACAATGAGCAGTTCTTC
d_call: TRBD1; cdr3_length: 15; v_call: TRBV6-1; j_call: TRBJ1-3; clone_size: -; cdr3_aa: CASSVEQGAGNTIYF; cdr3_nt: TGTGCCAGCAGTGTCGAACAGGGGGCTGGAAACACCATATATTTT
d_call: -; cdr3_length: 19; v_call: TRBV12-1; j_call: TRBJ2-3; clone_size: -; cdr3_aa: CASSLWIGTSGSHPDTQYF; cdr3_nt: TGTGCCAGCAGCCTCTGGATTGGGACTAGCGGGAGCCATCCAGATACGCAGTATTTT
d_call: -; cdr3_length: 14; v_call: TRBV7-9; j_call: TRBJ2-6; clone_size: -; cdr3_aa: CASSVPGGANVLTF; cdr3_nt: TGTGCCAGCAGCGTCCCGGGTGGGGCCAACGTCCTGACTTTC
d_call: TRBD2; cdr3_length: 16; v_call: TRBV18; j_call: TRBJ2-1; clone_size: -; cdr3_aa: CASSPGTSGSYNEQFF; cdr3_nt: TGTGCCAGCTCACCTGGGACTAGCGGGAGTTACAATGAGCAGTTCTTC
d_call: TRBD2; cdr3_length: 15; v_call: TRBV5-1; j_call: TRBJ2-7; clone_size: -; cdr3_aa: CASSLREGESYEQYF; cdr3_nt: TGCGCCAGCAGCTTACGGGAGGGCGAATCCTACGAGCAGTACTTC
d_call: -; cdr3_length: 14; v_call: TRBV11-3; j_call: TRBJ2-5; clone_size: once; cdr3_aa: CASSLGYGQETQYF; cdr3_nt: TGTGCCAGCAGCTTGGGGTACGGTCAAGAGACCCAGTACTTC
d_call: TRBD1; cdr3_length: 16; v_call: TRBV7-9; j_call: TRBJ2-2; clone_size: -; cdr3_aa: CASSLLRQGGTGELFF; cdr3_nt: TGTGCCAGCAGCCTTCTTCGACAGGGTGGGACCGGGGAGCTGTTTTTT
d_call: TRBD2; cdr3_length: 13; v_call: TRBV4-1; j_call: TRBJ2-7; clone_size: once; cdr3_aa: CASSQEGTGGRLF; cdr3_nt: TGCGCCAGCAGCCAAGAAGGGACGGGCGGGAGGCTCTTC
d_call: TRBD2; cdr3_length: 19; v_call: TRBV4-3; j_call: TRBJ2-3; clone_size: -; cdr3_aa: CASSQDLLAGGGYADTQYF; cdr3_nt: TGCGCCAGCAGCCAAGATCTGCTAGCGGGAGGTGGTTACGCAGATACGCAGTATTTT
d_call: -; cdr3_length: 11; v_call: TRBV5-1; j_call: TRBJ2-1; clone_size: -; cdr3_aa: CASSASNEQFF; cdr3_nt: TGCGCCAGCAGCGCCTCCAATGAGCAGTTCTTC
d_call: TRBD2; cdr3_length: 18; v_call: TRBV5-4; j_call: TRBJ2-1; clone_size: -; cdr3_aa: CASSLVPLREGRNNEQFF; cdr3_nt: TGTGCCAGCAGCTTGGTACCCTTGCGGGAGGGCCGAAACAATGAGCAGTTCTTC
d_call: TRBD2; cdr3_length: 14; v_call: TRBV5-6; j_call: TRBJ2-7; clone_size: -; cdr3_aa: CASRRLAGSYEQYF; cdr3_nt: TGTGCCAGCAGACGACTAGCGGGATCCTACGAGCAGTACTTC
d_call: -; cdr3_length: 16; v_call: TRBV5-1; j_call: TRBJ2-6; clone_size: few; cdr3_aa: CASSLEAGSGANVLTF; cdr3_nt: TGCGCCAGCAGCTTGGAAGCGGGCTCTGGGGCCAACGTCCTGACTTTC
d_call: -; cdr3_length: 14; v_call: TRBV30; j_call: TRBJ1-3; clone_size: -; cdr3_aa: CAWSVRSGGNTIYF; cdr3_nt: TGTGCCTGGAGTGTACGATCAGGTGGAAACACCATATATTTT
d_call: -; cdr3_length: 12; v_call: TRBV9; j_call: TRBJ2-3; clone_size: -; cdr3_aa: CASSVDLDTQYF; cdr3_nt: TGTGCCAGCAGCGTAGACCTGGATACGCAGTATTTT
d_call: -; cdr3_length: 14; v_call: TRBV6-5; j_call: TRBJ2-1; clone_size: once; cdr3_aa: CASSPLWRDNEQFF; cdr3_nt: TGTGCCAGCAGCCCCCTCTGGCGAGACAATGAGCAGTTCTTC
d_call: TRBD2; cdr3_length: 15; v_call: TRBV2; j_call: TRBJ2-1; clone_size: -; cdr3_aa: CASRETSGSYNEQFF; cdr3_nt: TGTGCCAGCAGGGAGACTAGCGGCAGTTACAATGAGCAGTTCTTC
d_call: TRBD1; cdr3_length: 15; v_call: TRBV28; j_call: TRBJ1-5; clone_size: -; cdr3_aa: CASRTTGVKAQPQHF; cdr3_nt: TGTGCCAGCAGAACGACAGGGGTAAAGGCGCAGCCCCAGCATTTT
d_call: -; cdr3_length: 12; v_call: TRBV2; j_call: TRBJ1-5; clone_size: -; cdr3_aa: CASSRVNQPQHF; cdr3_nt: TGTGCCAGCAGCCGAGTCAATCAGCCCCAGCATTTT
d_call: -; cdr3_length: 13; v_call: TRBV5-4; j_call: TRBJ2-1; clone_size: -; cdr3_aa: CASSLAGSNEQFF; cdr3_nt: TGTGCCAGCAGCTTGGCGGGAAGCAATGAGCAGTTCTTC
d_call: -; cdr3_length: 16; v_call: TRBV21-1; j_call: TRBJ2-1; clone_size: -; cdr3_aa: CASSKSRWAEDNEQFF; cdr3_nt: TGTGCCAGCAGCAAAAGTAGGTGGGCAGAAGACAATGAGCAGTTCTTC
d_call: TRBD1; cdr3_length: 13; v_call: TRBV7-7; j_call: TRBJ2-1; clone_size: -; cdr3_aa: CASSLDRGNEQFF; cdr3_nt: TGTGCTAGCAGCCTGGACAGGGGGAATGAGCAGTTCTTC
d_call: TRBD2; cdr3_length: 15; v_call: TRBV27; j_call: TRBJ2-2; clone_size: -; cdr3_aa: CASSFGGGNTGELFF; cdr3_nt: TGTGCCAGCAGTTTCGGCGGGGGTAACACCGGGGAGCTGTTTTTT
d_call: -; cdr3_length: 14; v_call: TRBV5-6; j_call: TRBJ2-7; clone_size: -; cdr3_aa: CASSLEGSNHEQYF; cdr3_nt: TGTGCCAGCAGCTTGGAGGGGAGCAATCACGAGCAGTACTTC
d_call: TRBD1; cdr3_length: 16; v_call: TRBV5-1; j_call: TRBJ2-2; clone_size: -; cdr3_aa: CASSHRTGTNTGELFF; cdr3_nt: TGCGCCAGCAGCCATCGGACAGGGACGAACACCGGGGAGCTGTTTTTT
d_call: TRBD2; cdr3_length: 15; v_call: TRBV2; j_call: TRBJ2-2; clone_size: -; cdr3_aa: CASSASGGRPGELFF; cdr3_nt: TGTGCCAGCAGTGCTAGCGGGGGGAGGCCCGGGGAGCTGTTTTTT
d_call: -; cdr3_length: 12; v_call: TRBV11-2; j_call: TRBJ2-2; clone_size: -; cdr3_aa: CASSSPPGELFF; cdr3_nt: TGTGCCAGCAGTTCACCCCCCGGGGAGCTGTTTTTT
d_call: TRBD2; cdr3_length: 14; v_call: TRBV7-3; j_call: TRBJ2-7; clone_size: -; cdr3_aa: CASSLGSGSYEQYF; cdr3_nt: TGTGCCAGCAGCTTAGGGAGCGGGAGTTACGAGCAGTACTTC
d_call: TRBD1; cdr3_length: 14; v_call: TRBV6-1; j_call: TRBJ1-1; clone_size: -; cdr3_aa: CASSEGTGGTEAFF; cdr3_nt: TGTGCCAGCAGTGAAGGAACAGGGGGCACTGAAGCTTTCTTT
d_call: -; cdr3_length: 14; v_call: TRBV7-9; j_call: TRBJ2-5; clone_size: -; cdr3_aa: CASRRGGTGETQYF; cdr3_nt: TGTGCCAGCAGACGGGGAGGAACAGGAGAGACCCAGTACTTC
d_call: TRBD1; cdr3_length: 16; v_call: TRBV11-2; j_call: TRBJ2-5; clone_size: -; cdr3_aa: CASSPGTGAVQETQYF; cdr3_nt: TGTGCCAGCAGCCCGGGGACAGGGGCTGTCCAAGAGACCCAGTACTTC
d_call: -; cdr3_length: 14; v_call: TRBV19; j_call: TRBJ1-5; clone_size: -; cdr3_aa: CASSQQNSNQPQHF; cdr3_nt: TGTGCCAGTAGTCAGCAGAATAGCAATCAGCCCCAGCATTTT
d_call: -; cdr3_length: 13; v_call: TRBV2; j_call: TRBJ1-2; clone_size: -; cdr3_aa: CASSLGTGYGYTF; cdr3_nt: TGTGCCAGCAGCCTGGGGACGGGCTATGGCTACACCTTC
d_call: TRBD2; cdr3_length: 16; v_call: TRBV7-9; j_call: TRBJ2-3; clone_size: -; cdr3_aa: CASSSWTSGSTDTQYF; cdr3_nt: TGTGCCAGCAGCTCCTGGACTAGCGGGAGCACAGATACGCAGTATTTT
d_call: -; cdr3_length: 10; v_call: TRBV29-1; j_call: TRBJ1-1; clone_size: -; cdr3_aa: CSVVGTEAFF; cdr3_nt: TGCAGCGTAGTTGGGACTGAAGCTTTCTTT
d_call: TRBD2; cdr3_length: 14; v_call: TRBV6-1; j_call: TRBJ2-7; clone_size: -; cdr3_aa: CASSDLAGYYEQYF; cdr3_nt: TGTGCCAGCAGTGATCTAGCGGGTTACTACGAGCAGTACTTC
d_call: TRBD1; cdr3_length: 16; v_call: TRBV6-1; j_call: TRBJ1-2; clone_size: once; cdr3_aa: CASSVGTGDRNYGYTF; cdr3_nt: TGTGCCAGCAGTGTGGGGACAGGGGATCGTAACTATGGCTACACCTTC
d_call: TRBD1; cdr3_length: 15; v_call: TRBV2; j_call: TRBJ1-1; clone_size: medium-sized; cdr3_aa: CASSYGTDLNTEAFF; cdr3_nt: TGTGCCAGCAGTTACGGGACAGACTTGAACACTGAAGCTTTCTTT